This TCR beta chain was sequenced in a study of T cells in Graves' hyperthyroidism and ophthalmopathy. Study details: Peripheral blood was obtained at initial diagnosis, preceding any treatment. General study results and limits: Most thyroid clonotypes with frequency above 0.001 were detected in blood.

No ophthalmopathy progression within 18 months constituted stable Graves' hyperthyroidism. Uncontrolled infection, other autoimmune disease, pregnancy and lactation each barred patients from inclusion. This CDR3 contains 12 residues. Germline V gene lookup returns CDR1 MDHEN and CDR2 SYDVKM. Trimming shortened V by 6 bases and J by 9 bases, and 12 bases separated the two germline ends. The source material, RNA transcripts, was used to amplify TCR beta CDR3 regions. When the TCR CDR3 underwent first-round RT-PCR, the HTBI primer set was used. TCRdb reprocessed the multiplex PCR reads via MiXCR and lists one record per CDR3 protein. The sample lists fewer than 850,000 distinct CDR3 sequences, around 16% occurring once. This clonotype was seen at least ten times. The antigen is not known.

The V gene is TRBV28, the J gene TRBJ2-1, with a weak D call TRBD2 (5 bases). This clonotype was obtained from a man aged 50 or older with Graves' hyperthyroidism. Input material: blood. For the CDR3, the DNA is TGTGCCAGCAGCACCGGACTGATTGAGCAGTTCTTC. Protein: CASSTGLIEQFF.